This T cell receptor beta chain was documented in a study of CD8+ T cells in alopecia areata. In this sample, this clone turned up a few times. Its target is not known. V dropped 2 bases and J dropped 0 bases, with 7 bases sitting between them. This CDR3 has 14 residues. The germline gives CDR1 SNHLY, CDR2 FYNNEI. RNA, once extracted, was reverse transcribed into cDNA for use as the sequencing template. Assay: immunoSEQ multiplex PCR; the TCRdb copy retains only in-frame clones and omits some. The table has approximately 100,000 clones, 55% seen once. Study-level findings and limits: In lesional scalp, particularly from alopecia totalis/universalis, clonality was higher than in normal scalp.

Sequencing was done on a sample of CD4+ T cells sorted from blood. The sequence was obtained from a human donor in good health. This chain uses TRBV2 with TRBJ1-1, with D hard to call. CDR3 nucleotides: TGTGCCAGCAGTGAAAACGCCCTGAACACTGAAGCTTTCTTT. This codes for CASSENALNTEAFF.